These T cell receptor beta chains were read from a single sample in a study of T cell clonotyping in hematopoietic cell transplantation. Using immunoSEQ multiplex PCR, the repertoire was profiled, and TCRdb retains in-frame clones only, with some absent. The sample holds fewer than 8,000 clones; around 94% are singletons and the top ten take 1.3%. Here the sequenced sample was peripheral blood mononuclear cells, taken 30 days after allogeneic stem cell transplant. The receptors were gathered from a male patient between 55 and 70 years old who had an allogeneic stem cell transplant from an unrelated donor, so T cells may come from the graft donor. Some clones in this sample may be carry-over from other donors' samples. CDR3s include the opening cysteine and the closing phenylalanine or tryptophan. The D gene is left open where the match is weak. Expanded clones are given a class, and other clones once, few, many or no size at all.

v_gene: TRBV7-2
j_gene: TRBJ2-7
d_gene: TRBD2
abundance: -
CDR3aa: CASSLALGLAGVSYEQYF
CDR3nt: TGTGCCAGCAGCTTAGCGTTAGGGCTAGCGGGGGTATCCTACGAGCAGTACTTC

v_gene: TRBV10-2
j_gene: TRBJ2-7
d_gene: -
abundance: -
CDR3aa: CASSARSLSYEQYF
CDR3nt: TGCGCCAGCAGTGCCCGATCTCTTTCCTACGAGCAGTACTTC

v_gene: TRBV7-8
j_gene: TRBJ1-3
d_gene: -
abundance: once
CDR3aa: CASSQSARSGLGNTIYF
CDR3nt: TGTGCCAGCAGCCAGAGCGCAAGATCCGGGCTTGGAAACACCATATATTTT

v_gene: TRBV10-1
j_gene: TRBJ2-6
d_gene: -
abundance: -
CDR3aa: CASSESGSGANVLTF
CDR3nt: TGCGCCAGCAGTGAGTCGGGGTCTGGGGCCAACGTCCTGACTTTC

v_gene: TRBV4-1
j_gene: TRBJ1-5
d_gene: -
abundance: -
CDR3aa: CASSQLPRGSRHF
CDR3nt: TGCGCCAGCAGCCAACTACCGAGGGGGTCCCGGCATTTT

v_gene: TRBV30
j_gene: TRBJ1-1
d_gene: TRBD1
abundance: -
CDR3aa: CAWSRDRFLGANTEAFF
CDR3nt: TGTGCCTGGAGTCGGGACAGGTTTTTAGGGGCCAACACTGAAGCTTTCTTT

v_gene: TRBV7-9
j_gene: TRBJ2-1
d_gene: -
abundance: -
CDR3aa: CASSPRRVGQGQRAYEQFF
CDR3nt: TGTGCCAGCAGCCCGCGGCGGGTAGGGCAGGGTCAGAGGGCCTATGAGCAGTTCTTC

v_gene: TRBV7-2
j_gene: TRBJ2-1
d_gene: -
abundance: once
CDR3aa: CASSLVLVGANEQFF
CDR3nt: TGTGCCAGCAGCTTAGTACTAGTTGGCGCCAATGAGCAGTTCTTC

v_gene: TRBV7-3
j_gene: TRBJ2-3
d_gene: -
abundance: -
CDR3aa: CASSLRSVSGTDTQYF
CDR3nt: TGTGCCAGCAGCTTACGATCGGTCTCGGGCACAGATACGCAGTATTTT

v_gene: TRBV28
j_gene: TRBJ2-7
d_gene: TRBD2
abundance: -
CDR3aa: CASSSVLAGSYEQYF
CDR3nt: TGTGCCAGCAGTTCTGTACTAGCGGGCTCATACGAGCAGTACTTC

v_gene: TRBV6-1
j_gene: TRBJ2-5
d_gene: -
abundance: -
CDR3aa: CASSGRVQETQYF
CDR3nt: TGTGCCAGCAGTGGGCGGGTCCAAGAGACCCAGTACTTC

v_gene: TRBV5-5
j_gene: TRBJ2-5
d_gene: -
abundance: -
CDR3aa: CASSLFGGETQYF
CDR3nt: TGTGCCAGCAGCTTGTTCGGGGGAGAGACCCAGTACTTC

v_gene: TRBV6-5
j_gene: TRBJ1-2
d_gene: -
abundance: -
CDR3aa: CASRAGTNYGYTF
CDR3nt: TGTGCCAGCAGGGCCGGGACCAACTATGGCTACACCTTC

v_gene: TRBV5-1
j_gene: TRBJ2-7
d_gene: -
abundance: -
CDR3aa: CASSPQGMSYEQYF
CDR3nt: TGCGCCAGCAGCCCTCAGGGGATGTCCTACGAGCAGTACTTC

v_gene: TRBV4-1
j_gene: TRBJ1-2
d_gene: -
abundance: -
CDR3aa: CASSQDFGYYGYTF
CDR3nt: TGCGCCAGCAGCCAAGATTTCGGGTACTATGGCTACACCTTC

v_gene: TRBV27
j_gene: TRBJ2-7
d_gene: -
abundance: -
CDR3aa: CASSPNRDRPQYF
CDR3nt: TGTGCCAGCAGTCCAAACCGCGACAGACCCCAGTACTTC

v_gene: TRBV19
j_gene: TRBJ1-3
d_gene: -
abundance: -
CDR3aa: CASSNLRRFSGNTIYF
CDR3nt: TGTGCCAGTAGTAATTTGAGGCGGTTCTCTGGAAACACCATATATTTT

v_gene: TRBV11-2
j_gene: TRBJ2-5
d_gene: TRBD2
abundance: -
CDR3aa: CASRTLRGNQETQYF
CDR3nt: TGTGCCAGCAGGACCTTGCGGGGGAACCAAGAGACCCAGTACTTC

v_gene: TRBV29-1
j_gene: TRBJ1-2
d_gene: -
abundance: -
CDR3aa: CSVVGGSVNGYTF
CDR3nt: TGCAGCGTAGTGGGAGGTAGTGTTAATGGCTACACCTTC

v_gene: TRBV28
j_gene: TRBJ1-1
d_gene: TRBD1
abundance: -
CDR3aa: CASNPFFRWTGEAFF
CDR3nt: TGTGCCAGCAACCCATTTTTCCGATGGACAGGTGAAGCTTTCTTT

v_gene: TRBV15
j_gene: TRBJ1-2
d_gene: -
abundance: once
CDR3aa: CATSRDPRQGWIYGYTF
CDR3nt: TGTGCCACCAGCAGAGATCCCCGCCAGGGGTGGATCTATGGCTACACCTTC

v_gene: TRBV2
j_gene: TRBJ2-1
d_gene: TRBD2
abundance: -
CDR3aa: CASESGTSGSGDEQFF
CDR3nt: TGTGCCAGCGAGAGTGGAACTAGCGGGAGCGGCGATGAGCAGTTCTTC

v_gene: TRBV7-2
j_gene: TRBJ2-6
d_gene: -
abundance: -
CDR3aa: CASSLAGGVSGANVLTF
CDR3nt: TGTGCCAGCAGCTTAGCGGGCGGCGTCTCTGGGGCCAACGTCCTGACTTTC

v_gene: TRBV6-1
j_gene: TRBJ1-2
d_gene: TRBD1
abundance: -
CDR3aa: CASSAQGAPNYGYTF
CDR3nt: TGTGCCAGCAGTGCCCAGGGGGCGCCTAACTATGGCTACACCTTC

v_gene: TRBV6-1
j_gene: TRBJ1-2
d_gene: -
abundance: -
CDR3aa: CASILIGTILYGYTF
CDR3nt: TGTGCCAGCATTCTAATCGGAACTATCCTTTATGGCTACACCTTC

v_gene: TRBV14
j_gene: TRBJ2-3
d_gene: TRBD2
abundance: -
CDR3aa: CASSQEWPSGRSGLTDTQYF
CDR3nt: TGTGCCAGCAGCCAAGAGTGGCCTAGCGGGAGAAGCGGCCTCACGGATACGCAGTATTTT

v_gene: TRBV2
j_gene: TRBJ2-3
d_gene: -
abundance: -
CDR3aa: CASSERPPTQYF
CDR3nt: TGTGCCAGCAGTGAAAGGCCTCCTACGCAGTATTTT

v_gene: TRBV28
j_gene: TRBJ2-5
d_gene: TRBD2
abundance: -
CDR3aa: CASSLEAGVGETQYF
CDR3nt: TGTGCCAGCAGTTTAGAAGCGGGAGTCGGAGAGACCCAGTACTTC

v_gene: TRBV19
j_gene: TRBJ2-7
d_gene: TRBD1
abundance: -
CDR3aa: CASSIGQGSYEQYF
CDR3nt: TGTGCCAGTAGTATCGGACAGGGGTCGTACGAGCAGTACTTC

v_gene: TRBV19
j_gene: TRBJ1-1
d_gene: -
abundance: -
CDR3aa: CASSISWRSPNTEAFF
CDR3nt: TGTGCCAGTAGTATATCGTGGCGTAGCCCTAACACTGAAGCTTTCTTT

v_gene: TRBV18
j_gene: TRBJ2-7
d_gene: -
abundance: once
CDR3aa: CASSPTRDAYEQYF
CDR3nt: TGTGCCAGCTCACCCACCCGGGATGCCTACGAGCAGTACTTC

v_gene: TRBV4-1
j_gene: TRBJ1-1
d_gene: -
abundance: -
CDR3aa: CASSSRGGTEAFF
CDR3nt: TGCGCCAGCAGCTCTCGCGGGGGCACTGAAGCTTTCTTT

v_gene: TRBV28
j_gene: TRBJ1-5
d_gene: -
abundance: once
CDR3aa: CASSPGTEYQPQHF
CDR3nt: TGTGCCAGCAGCCCCGGAACAGAGTATCAGCCCCAGCATTTT

v_gene: TRBV29-1
j_gene: TRBJ2-1
d_gene: TRBD1
abundance: -
CDR3aa: CSVEGPEGASYNEQFF
CDR3nt: TGCAGCGTTGAAGGTCCCGAGGGGGCTTCCTACAATGAGCAGTTCTTC

v_gene: TRBV28
j_gene: TRBJ2-7
d_gene: TRBD1
abundance: -
CDR3aa: CASSADLLAGTGHYEQYF
CDR3nt: TGTGCCAGCAGTGCAGACCTTTTAGCCGGGACAGGGCACTACGAGCAGTACTTC

v_gene: TRBV11-3
j_gene: TRBJ2-2
d_gene: TRBD1
abundance: -
CDR3aa: CASSATTGYIGELFF
CDR3nt: TGTGCCAGCAGCGCCACGACAGGGTACATCGGGGAGCTGTTTTTT

v_gene: TRBV7-9
j_gene: TRBJ2-5
d_gene: -
abundance: -
CDR3aa: CASSPRDGGQETQYF
CDR3nt: TGTGCCAGCAGCCCACGGGACGGCGGCCAAGAGACCCAGTACTTC

v_gene: TRBV30
j_gene: TRBJ1-1
d_gene: -
abundance: -
CDR3aa: CAWSGGQNTEAFF
CDR3nt: TGTGCCTGGAGCGGTGGGCAGAACACTGAAGCTTTCTTT

v_gene: TRBV7-2
j_gene: TRBJ1-2
d_gene: -
abundance: -
CDR3aa: CASSERTAYGYTF
CDR3nt: TGTGCCAGCAGCGAAAGGACAGCGTATGGCTACACCTTC